This T cell receptor beta chain derives from a study of cytomegalovirus exposure and HLA in healthy donors. Germline V lookup: CDR1 GTSNPN, CDR2 SVGIG (reference sequence). V trimming: 1 base; J trimming: 4 bases; junction bases outside the gene matches: 3. This CDR3 is 13 amino acids long. PCR involved 60 Vbeta and 13 Jbeta primers. The method was immunoSEQ multiplex PCR; TCRdb's version includes in-frame clones alone and lacks a portion of them. The profile covers approximately 200,000 clones, with 75% to 80% appearing a single time and around 2% taken by the ten largest. Study-level results: As a later analysis revealed, the rate of TCR association differed by HLA locus, with DRB1 most and HLA-C fewest. Per a later analysis, 15,000 to 20,000 TCR beta sequences showed association with HLA alleles at 0.05 false discovery rate. Most of the TCR beta V segments (in an earlier analysis) were productive either about 87% or about 30% of the time.

Turning to this clone: Its matching antigen is unknown.

Sequenced sample: PBMCs. The chain couples TRBV30 to TRBJ1-1; 7 bases align to TRBD1. This TCR was sampled from a man aged 18 to 29 in good health and CMV-seronegative. The CDR3 DNA follows: TGTGCCTGGAGTGGACAGGGCGGCACTGAAGCTTTCTTT. Protein sequence: CAWSGQGGTEAFF.